Below are 16 T cell receptor beta chains sequenced from a single sample in a study of CD8 T cells in Susac syndrome (dated by TCRdb to 2018 to 2020). The library was generated by the immunoSEQ multiplex PCR assay. RNA was extracted with the RNeasy kit and about 0.5 to 1 ug was reverse transcribed using random hexamers. The public reads were quality trimmed at Q25 with fastp and then assembled into clones with MiXCR by TCRdb, keeping productive beta chains. Entries that share a CDR3 protein sequence are merged under the most common genes and DNA. Across this sample there are around 130,000 distinct CDR3 sequences, with approximately 89% seen only once. Together, the top ten hold 0.2% to 0.25% of the sample. The sequenced sample consisted of CD8+ T cells from PBMCs. All receptors come from a human donor with multiple sclerosis.

This clonotype was picked up one time. The gene calls are TRBV3-1 and TRBJ2-2; D is ambiguous. The CDR3 has 14 residues. Germline assignment: CDR1 LGHDT and CDR2 YNNKEL (reference sequence). Trimming took 7 bases from V and 2 from J, leaving 11 bases between them. CDR3 sequence: CASISDHNTGELFF. The CDR3 coding sequence is TGTGCCAGCATTTCGGACCACAACACCGGGGAGCTGTTTTTT. The full variable domain, with the rest looked up from reference TRBV3-1 and TRBJ2-2, is DTAVSQTPKYLVTQMGNDKSIKCEQNLGHDTMYWYKQDSKKFLKIMFSYNNKELIINETVPNRFSPKSPDKAHLNLHINSLELGDSAVYFCASISDHNTGELFFGEGSRLTVL.

The V gene is TRBV12-3 or TRBV12-4, the J gene TRBJ2-7, with 9 bases identical to TRBD2. This CDR3 contains 16 residues. With 0 bases clipped from V and 4 bases from J, the junction kept 7 bases outside the gene matches. In nucleotides, the CDR3 is TGTGCCAGCAGTTTAGCGCTAGGGACTAGCAGATACGAGCAGTACTTC. This encodes CASSLALGTSRYEQYF.

V is TRBV6-5 and J is TRBJ1-2; D not certain. The CDR3 totals 11 residues. Germline CDR1 reads MNHEY; CDR2 reads SVGAGI. With 8 bases removed from V and 6 bases from J, the gap between germline ends came to 10 bases. CDR3 sequence (DNA): TGTGCCAGCCGTGGAGCTGATGGCTACACCTTC. Translating it yields CASRGADGYTF.

This chain uses TRBV27 with TRBJ1-1, with a possible D match to TRBD1 (6 bases). Germline V gene data show CDR1 as MNHEY and CDR2 as SMNVEV (reference sequence). V was cut by 4 bases and J by 6 bases, with 18 bases left in between. The CDR3 spans 15 residues. In DNA, the CDR3 is TGTGCCAGCAGTTCCAGGGGCACACGAGCAGCTGAAGCTTTCTTT. Amino acid sequence: CASSSRGTRAAEAFF.

This clonotype has just one count. V usage is TRBV7-2 and J usage is TRBJ2-2; 9 nucleotides agree with TRBD2. The CDR3 totals 16 residues. The V segment lost 6 bases and the J segment 7 bases; nucleotides outside the gene matches: 12. Germline CDR1 and CDR2: SGHTA and FQGNSA. CDR3 region: CASRKLAGAFGGELFF. The CDR3 coding sequence is TGTGCCAGCAGAAAATTAGCGGGAGCGTTCGGCGGGGAGCTGTTTTTT.

CDR3 residues: CASSLGREGSSYNEQFF. The CDR3 nucleotides are TGTGCCAGCAGCTTAGGCCGGGAGGGAAGCTCCTACAATGAGCAGTTCTTC. The chain links TRBV13 to TRBJ2-1; 8 nucleotides match TRBD2. The CDR3 has 17 amino acids. With V trimmed by 0 bases and J by 0 bases, 4 bases remained unmatched. Per germline, CDR1 PRHDT and CDR2 FYEKMQ (reference sequence).

The chain recombines TRBV9 with TRBJ2-1; D is unresolved. V was cut by 2 bases and J by 7 bases, with 10 bases left in between. This CDR3 comprises 13 residues. Germline V gene lookup returns CDR1 SGDLS and CDR2 YYNGEE. The CDR3 sequence is CASSVVPANEQFF. The CDR3 region has the DNA TGTGCCAGCAGCGTCGTCCCAGCGAATGAGCAGTTCTTC. Using reference TRBV9 and TRBJ2-1 for the parts outside the CDR3, the full variable domain is DSGVTQTPKHLITATGQRVTLRCSPRSGDLSVYWYQQSLDQGLQFLIQYYNGEERAKGNILERFSAQQFPDLHSELNLSSLELGDSALYFCASSVVPANEQFFGPGTRLTVL.

The V call is TRBV30, the J call TRBJ1-1, with D possibly TRBD1 on 5 matching bases. The CDR3 length is 13 residues. Trimming removed 5 bases at V and 0 bases at J, with 10 bases between. In germline, CDR1 is GTSNPN, CDR2 SVGIG (reference sequence). The CDR3 DNA is TGTGCCTGGGGGGGACGGTTGAACACTGAAGCTTTCTTT. Translating it yields CAWGGRLNTEAFF.

V is TRBV24-1 and J is TRBJ2-1; D is perhaps TRBD2 (5 bases). This CDR3 contains 14 residues. Germline V CDR1 and CDR2: KGHDR, SFDVKD. V lost 4 bases and J lost 5, with 11 bases in between. The CDR3 DNA reads as TGTGCCACCAGTGAATCGGGATCTGACAATGAGCAGTTCTTC. It encodes CATSESGSDNEQFF.

The chain couples TRBV30 to TRBJ2-7; D unresolved. The CDR3 sequence is 11 residues long. V was clipped by 0 bases and J by 6 bases, with 6 bases between them. In germline, CDR1 is GTSNPN, CDR2 SVGIG (reference sequence). The CDR3 reads CAWSVGVEQYF. Here the CDR3 DNA reads TGTGCCTGGAGTGTTGGGGTCGAGCAGTACTTC.

The J gene is TRBJ2-1, the V gene TRBV5-1; no clear D. CDR3 size: 16 residues. V lost 1 base and J 0 bases, leaving 11 bases between the germline ends. The germline gives CDR1 SGHRS, CDR2 YFSETQ. CDR3 sequence: CASSLIAESSYNEQFF. The DNA for the CDR3 is TGCGCCAGCAGCTTGATTGCGGAAAGCTCCTACAATGAGCAGTTCTTC.

The genes are TRBV12-5 and TRBJ2-1; D remains unclear. The CDR3 totals 13 residues. Germline CDR1 and CDR2: LGHNT and FRNRAP. V dropped 2 bases and J dropped 8 bases, with 10 bases sitting between them. In DNA, the CDR3 is TGTGCTAGTGGTTTGAGTCGAAGAGATGAGCAGTTCTTC. It is translated as CASGLSRRDEQFF.

In its sample, this clonotype was seen once. This chain uses TRBV6-2 or TRBV6-3 with TRBJ1-2; D unclear. V lost 2 bases and J 1 base, leaving 8 bases between the germline ends. Germline V gene sequence: CDR1 MNHEY, CDR2 SVGEGT. The CDR3 covers 14 residues. CDR3 nucleotide sequence: TGTGCCAGCAGTTACGTCCAGCATAACTATGGCTACACCTTC. As protein: CASSYVQHNYGYTF.

The rearrangement uses TRBV9 and TRBJ2-7, with D maybe TRBD2 (5 bases). In germline, CDR1 is SGDLS, CDR2 YYNGEE. The germline V and J ends were trimmed by 7 bases and 7 bases, with 18 bases remaining between them. The CDR3 contains 13 residues. The CDR3 region is CASSWHPSGEQYF. Written as DNA, the CDR3 is TGTGCCAGCTCGTGGCACCCCTCGGGAGAGCAGTACTTC.

The J gene is TRBJ1-1, the V gene TRBV5-4; 11 bases align to TRBD1. CDR1 and CDR2 (germline): SGHNT, YYREEE (reference sequence). V gave up 0 bases and J gave up 0 bases; unmatched junction bases: 4. There are 17 residues in the CDR3. CDR3 sequence: CASSLGTGGRLNTEAFF. The CDR3 bases are TGTGCCAGCAGCTTGGGGACAGGGGGCCGCCTGAACACTGAAGCTTTCTTT.

The rearrangement joins TRBV29-1 to TRBJ2-7; perhaps D is TRBD1 or TRBD2 (5 bases each). Per germline, CDR1 SQVTM and CDR2 ANQGSEA. This CDR3 comprises 14 residues. V was shortened by 3 bases and J by 2 bases, with 14 bases between the two germline ends. CDR3 DNA sequence: TGCAGCGTTGAGTGGGGGAGCCCCACCTACGAGCAGTACTTC. Protein product: CSVEWGSPTYEQYF.